The clone carrying this T cell receptor (beta chain) has at least ten counts. The target antigen is unknown. The data stem from a study of CD8 T cells in ankylosing spondylitis. Study-wide results and limits: Researchers reportedly found disease-linked clones significantly enriched in matched ankylosing spondylitis synovial fluid. CD8+ by phenotype, disease-linked clones were relatively rare in peripheral blood. It appeared that ankylosing spondylitis blood was characterized by a TCR beta motif of several highly homologous variants.

CDR1 is MNHEY, CDR2 SMNVEV, per germline (reference sequence). With V trimmed by 2 bases and J by 9 bases, 7 bases remained unmatched. This CDR3 has 15 residues. As the method for making TCR beta libraries, quantitative 5'-RACE with molecular barcodes was used. TCRdb re-called the 5' RACE reads with MiXCR, one entry per CDR3 protein. The table records about 170,000 distinct CDR3 sequences, around 19% of them present only once. Sequenced input: blood, either unsorted or a sorted T cell fraction (not recorded which). The sequence derives from a male donor with ankylosing spondylitis or in good health (not recorded which). The chain uses TRBV27 and TRBJ1-6; 7 positions match TRBD1. This chain's CDR3 is CASSLGDSLASPLHF. CDR3 DNA: TGTGCCAGCAGTTTAGGGGACAGCCTCGCTTCACCCCTCCACTTT.